This TCR beta chain emerged from a study of T-cell reconstitution after alpha-beta-depleted transplantation in children. Study conclusions and caveats: High day-60 TCRbeta diversity in some patients came from surviving recipient T cells and thymic progenitors.

In regard to this clonotype: What it binds is not known. At one end the junction does not follow the germline gene, possibly because of a read error.

A library of TCRbeta sequences, prepared with unique molecular identifiers, was generated. TCRdb reprocessed the PCR reads via MiXCR and lists one record per CDR3 protein. The profile shows roughly 100,000 distinct CDR3 sequences, 7% to 8% of them singletons. The germline V gene has CDR1 DFQATT and CDR2 SNEGSKA (reference sequence). The CDR3 totals 14 residues. This specimen consisted of PBMCs, obtained before TCRalphabeta/CD19-depleted stem cell transplant. The sequence derives from a boy aged 2 to 10 with acute lymphoblastic leukemia, due to receive a stem cell transplant. The rearrangement links TRBV20-1 to TRBJ1-4; 7 nucleotides agree with TRBD1. The CDR3 region is CCARGGSVNEKLFF. In DNA form, the CDR3 reads TGCTGTGCTAGAGGGGGCAGCGTCAATGAAAAACTGTTTTTT.